Below, 7 T cell receptor beta chains from the same sample are listed, as sequenced in a study of T-cell memory formation after mild COVID-19. Using its own MiXCR run on the 5' RACE reads, TCRdb lists one record per CDR3 protein. The sample contains 200,000 to 250,000 distinct CDR3 sequences, around 10% of which appear only once. Source material: PBMCs or a T cell subset sorted from them (not recorded which). The receptors derive from a man aged 18 to 29 who had mild COVID-19 (a few samples of this study predate the infection). Cell type and time point are not known.

A few counts support this clonotype. The chain employs TRBV7-9 and TRBJ2-3; D gene unclear. Trimming took off 6 bases at V and 0 bases at J, with 10 bases between the two ends. Germline V gives CDR1 SEHNR, CDR2 FQNEAQ (reference sequence). The CDR3 runs 14 residues. The CDR3 sequence is CASSRIGSTDTQYF. The CDR3 region has the DNA TGTGCCAGCAGTAGGATCGGGAGCACAGATACGCAGTATTTT.

This rearrangement joins TRBV5-1 to TRBJ2-2; D tentatively reads TRBD1 or TRBD2 (5 bases each). Germline values: CDR1 SGHRS, CDR2 YFSETQ. Between the trimmed V and J ends, which lost 0 bases and 2 bases, there was a span of 5 bases. This CDR3 has 14 residues. The DNA for the CDR3 is TGCGCCAGCAGCTTGGGGGACAACACCGGGGAGCTGTTTTTT. It codes for CASSLGDNTGELFF.

The chain has TRBV7-8 and TRBJ2-7, with 7 bases that match TRBD1. V shed 6 bases, J shed 6 bases, and the junction held 5 bases outside the gene matches. The CDR3 sequence is 12 residues long. The germline CDR1 and CDR2 sequences are SGHVS and FQNEAQ. This CDR3 is CASSYRGGEQYV. Here the CDR3 DNA reads TGTGCCAGCAGTTACAGGGGTGGCGAGCAGTACGTC.

The J gene is TRBJ1-1, the V gene TRBV6-5, with D hard to call. This CDR3 comprises 15 residues. Trimming removed 0 bases from V and 4 bases from J, with 12 bases in between. Germline V gene lookup returns CDR1 MNHEY and CDR2 SVGAGI. The CDR3 coding sequence is TGTGCCAGCAGTTACTCTCCAGCCCGGGTCACTGAAGCTTTCTTT. Protein: CASSYSPARVTEAFF.

This clonotype has only a few counts. This chain joins TRBV18 and TRBJ2-7; D is undetermined. Deletions cut 0 bases from V and 7 bases from J, with 10 bases between. The CDR3 has 13 amino acids. Germline V gives CDR1 KGHSH, CDR2 LQKENI. This CDR3 reads CASSPPSSPEQYV. The DNA of the CDR3 is TGTGCCAGCTCACCACCGAGTTCCCCGGAGCAGTACGTC.

The chain is built from TRBV30 and TRBJ2-7; the D gene could be TRBD1 or TRBD2 (7 bases each). The germline V gene encodes CDR1 GTSNPN and CDR2 SVGIG (reference sequence). The CDR3 consists of 16 residues. Trimming pared 2 bases from V and 2 bases from J, leaving 19 bases between. CDR3 amino acids: CAWSHITAGQTYEQYF. The CDR3 nucleotides are TGTGCCTGGAGTCATATCACAGCGGGACAGACCTACGAGCAGTACTTC.

This clonotype came up a few times. The CDR3 DNA reads as TGTGCCAGCAGGCAACTAGCGGGGGGTGGCCATGAGCAGTTCTTC. It encodes CASRQLAGGGHEQFF. The rearrangement links TRBV6-5 to TRBJ2-1, with 12 bases matching TRBD2. With 6 bases clipped from V and 8 bases from J, the junction kept 8 bases outside the gene matches. Germline V gene data show CDR1 as MNHEY and CDR2 as SVGAGI. This CDR3 contains 15 residues.